A selection of T cell receptor beta chains follows, all from one sample in a study of PD-L1 blockade in urothelial cancer. Generated by immunoSEQ multiplex PCR, the TCRdb table keeps only in-frame clones and is missing some. Of more than 20,000 clones in the sample, 87% were seen once. The material sequenced was PBMCs, taken around atezolizumab (anti-PD-L1) treatment. Source of these receptors: a man aged 45-65 years with urothelial cancer. Both conserved end residues are part of each CDR3. Fields, in order: CDR3 protein, V gene.

CDR3aa: CASNGIAGGDTQYF
v_gene: TRBV2

CDR3aa: CASSLQAYGYTF
v_gene: TRBV9

CDR3aa: CASSPNHDRGLSYNEQFF
v_gene: TRBV11-3

CDR3aa: CASSAAGQVYEQYF
v_gene: TRBV9

CDR3aa: CSVVPGEQFF
v_gene: TRBV29-1

CDR3aa: CASTENTGELFF
v_gene: TRBV5-4

CDR3aa: CASAGRLNTEAFF
v_gene: TRBV5-1

CDR3aa: CASSPGQVGNQPQHF
v_gene: TRBV7-8

CDR3aa: CASSGTGLNYGYTF
v_gene: TRBV2

CDR3aa: CASSKQQGGEQYF
v_gene: TRBV6-5

CDR3aa: CASSESGGSGSYEQYF
v_gene: TRBV25-1

CDR3aa: CSARVGGEVSEAFF
v_gene: TRBV29-1

CDR3aa: CASSLLQKPNTEAFF
v_gene: TRBV5-5

CDR3aa: CASTGQTSQETQYF
v_gene: TRBV6-5

CDR3aa: CASSLGTGQNQPQHF
v_gene: TRBV18

CDR3aa: CASSLHYEQYF
v_gene: TRBV7-9

CDR3aa: CASSPLGGGPHLYYEQYF
v_gene: TRBV27

CDR3aa: CASSEYSGGQIYEQYF
v_gene: TRBV25-1

CDR3aa: CASSFRQMQETQYF
v_gene: TRBV5-5

CDR3aa: CASSSSSYEQYF
v_gene: TRBV13

CDR3aa: CASREPGQSNYGYTF
v_gene: TRBV6-1

CDR3aa: CASSAGTRIKNEQFF
v_gene: TRBV4-1

CDR3aa: CAWDLTGYGYTF
v_gene: TRBV30

CDR3aa: CASSLEREVYF
v_gene: TRBV5-1

CDR3aa: CASSPIKSTSRSGGYEQYF
v_gene: TRBV11-2

CDR3aa: CASSLGPTNAEAFF
v_gene: TRBV7-9

CDR3aa: CASSPDRGDQPQHF
v_gene: TRBV7-9

CDR3aa: CASSSRGGDTEAFF
v_gene: TRBV6-1

CDR3aa: CASSLGHSNTGELFF
v_gene: TRBV5-4

CDR3aa: CASILGRMNTEAFF
v_gene: TRBV11-2

CDR3aa: CATRSDRMNTEAFF
v_gene: TRBV19

CDR3aa: CASSLEARVNTGELFF
v_gene: TRBV7-9

CDR3aa: CAWMNKGQGSRELFF
v_gene: TRBV30

CDR3aa: CASSLGDRQYF
v_gene: TRBV7-8

CDR3aa: CASSQPLAGAQFF
v_gene: TRBV14

CDR3aa: CASSEGRTSGGRLDEQFF
v_gene: TRBV6-1

CDR3aa: CASSLGRNTEAFF
v_gene: TRBV27

CDR3aa: CASSPGTRYTGELFF
v_gene: TRBV5-4

CDR3aa: CASTPGGGEETQYF
v_gene: TRBV7-8

CDR3aa: CASSWIAGTDTQYF
v_gene: TRBV7-2

CDR3aa: CASSYYDRVEQFF
v_gene: TRBV6-5

CDR3aa: CASSGLAGNTGELFF
v_gene: TRBV6-1

CDR3aa: CASSSRRDRGSFF
v_gene: TRBV7-2

CDR3aa: CASSPPPGQYEQYF
v_gene: TRBV7-2